A selection of T cell receptor beta chains follows, all from one sample in a study of cytomegalovirus exposure and HLA in healthy donors. The repertoire was sequenced with immunoSEQ multiplex PCR; TCRdb's copy has only in-frame clones and lacks some. The sample has about 170,000 clones, about 75% seen once. Sequences were obtained from PBMCs. The receptor source for this set is a female donor in good health and CMV-seronegative. The CDR3 runs from the conserved cysteine through the conserved F or W. D genes are given only for firm matches. The size of a clone is reported for some rows only, either as once, few or many, or as a class for expanded clones.

size,V,J,D,DNA,CDR3
-,TRBV4-1,TRBJ1-2,-,TGCGCCAGCAGCCAAGAGATGTTTCGAACGGAGGGCTACACCTTC,CASSQEMFRTEGYTF
-,TRBV7-3,TRBJ2-7,TRBD2,TGTGCCAGCAGCCGCCCCGGCGGGAGATGGGAGCAGTACTTC,CASSRPGGRWEQYF
few,TRBV4-1,TRBJ2-2,TRBD1,TGCGCCAGCAGCCAAGGGGACAGGGGAAACACCGGGGAGCTGTTTTTT,CASSQGDRGNTGELFF
few,TRBV5-1,TRBJ2-5,TRBD2,TGCGCCAGCAGTCCCGGACTAGCGGGATACCAAGAGACCCAGTACTTC,CASSPGLAGYQETQYF
-,TRBV6-5,TRBJ2-7,TRBD1,TGTGCCAGCAGAACTCGGACAGGGGGCTTCGAGCAGTACTTC,CASRTRTGGFEQYF
-,TRBV6-1,TRBJ1-3,TRBD1,TGTGCCAGCAGTTCAGGGGGCGCGGGTGGAAACACCATATATTTT,CASSSGGAGGNTIYF
-,TRBV10-3,TRBJ1-5,-,TGTGCCAGACCACCCAGGCAGCCCCAGCATTTT,CARPPRQPQHF
-,TRBV10-2,TRBJ2-7,TRBD1,TGCGCCAGCAGCGGGCCGACGGGACAGCCCCCTAACGAGCAGTACTTC,CASSGPTGQPPNEQYF
-,TRBV5-4,TRBJ2-7,TRBD2,TGTGCCAGCAGCTCCTTGACTAGCGGGGGCTACGAGCAGTACTTC,CASSSLTSGGYEQYF
-,TRBV11-2,TRBJ2-3,TRBD1,TGTGCCAGCAGCTCCCCGGCAGGGGGCGCAGATACGCAGTATTTT,CASSSPAGGADTQYF
-,TRBV5-6,TRBJ2-7,-,TGTGCCAGCAGCTCAGGGGCCTACGAGCAGTACTTC,CASSSGAYEQYF
-,TRBV27,TRBJ1-5,-,TGTGCCAGCAGTTCCCTACAGGATGTCGATCAGCCCCAGCATTTT,CASSSLQDVDQPQHF
-,TRBV29-1,TRBJ1-5,-,TGCAGCGTTGGGGCTGCTAATCAGCCCCAGCATTTT,CSVGAANQPQHF
-,TRBV30,TRBJ1-3,-,TGTGCCTGGAGTGTAGAGTCCTCTGGAAACACCATATATTTT,CAWSVESSGNTIYF
-,TRBV11-2,TRBJ2-7,TRBD1,TGTGCCAGCAGCTTTGGACAGGGAAGTTACGAGCAGTACTTC,CASSFGQGSYEQYF
-,TRBV7-9,TRBJ1-1,TRBD1,TGTGCCAGCAGCTCCAGGGGGAGGGAAGCTTTCTTT,CASSSRGREAFF
-,TRBV4-2,TRBJ1-1,-,TGTGCCAGCAGCCAGAGATACAGGAGCTCTAACACTGAAGCTTTCTTT,CASSQRYRSSNTEAFF
few,TRBV7-9,TRBJ2-5,TRBD2,TGTGCCAGCGCATATCCCATAGCGGGAGGCGGCGAGACCCAGTACTTC,CASAYPIAGGGETQYF
-,TRBV5-6,TRBJ2-3,TRBD2,TGTGCCAGCTCGCTCGGGGGGGGACTAGATACGCAGTATTTT,CASSLGGGLDTQYF
-,TRBV6-5,TRBJ1-4,-,TGTGCCAGCAGACCGCGGACAGCAACTAATGAAAAACTGTTTTTT,CASRPRTATNEKLFF
few,TRBV25-1,TRBJ1-1,-,TGTGCCAGCAGTGAGTTGGGGTGGACTTACACTGAAGCTTTCTTT,CASSELGWTYTEAFF
-,TRBV4-1,TRBJ2-1,TRBD1,TGCGCCAGCTCGGACAGGGGCTCCTACAATGAGCAGTTCTTC,CASSDRGSYNEQFF
-,TRBV6-5,TRBJ1-1,TRBD1,TGTGCCAGCAGACCCACCGGGACAGGGGGGCAGGCTTTCTTT,CASRPTGTGGQAFF
-,TRBV5-4,TRBJ2-7,TRBD1,TGTGCCAGCAGCTTGGCCTCACAGGGGGAAGGCGAGCAGTACTTC,CASSLASQGEGEQYF
-,TRBV9,TRBJ2-1,TRBD2,TGTGCCAGCAGCGTCTTAGCGGGTGGCAATGAGCAGTTCTTC,CASSVLAGGNEQFF
-,TRBV29-1,TRBJ2-5,-,TGCAGCGTTGATTGGGGGCAGGAGACCCAGTACTTC,CSVDWGQETQYF
-,TRBV2,TRBJ2-5,-,TGTGCCAGCCGTGACTTACAAGAGACCCAGTACTTC,CASRDLQETQYF
-,TRBV5-4,TRBJ2-1,-,TGTGCCAGCAGCTTAAAGAACAGCGGCCTCAATTACAATGAGCAGTTCTTC,CASSLKNSGLNYNEQFF
-,TRBV6-1,TRBJ1-1,-,TGTGCCAGCAGCGCGACATGGGGGCTGACTGAAGCTTTCTTT,CASSATWGLTEAFF
-,TRBV5-4,TRBJ2-1,-,TGTGCCAGCAGCATCCCTAATTCCGCCCATGAGCAGTTCTTC,CASSIPNSAHEQFF
-,TRBV7-2,TRBJ2-1,TRBD1,TGTGCCAGCAGCTTCCCAGGACAGGGTCCGGGTGAGCAGTTCTTC,CASSFPGQGPGEQFF
-,TRBV2,TRBJ1-2,-,TGTGCCAGCGAGCCTGGGACAACCGGTGGCTACACCTTC,CASEPGTTGGYTF
-,TRBV19,TRBJ1-5,-,TGTGCCAGTAGTAGGCCCGGACAGTTTCAGCCCCAGCATTTT,CASSRPGQFQPQHF
-,TRBV5-4,TRBJ2-1,-,TGTGCCAGTCAAAGCGCGGGTTACAATGAGCAGTTCTTC,CASQSAGYNEQFF
-,TRBV5-1,TRBJ1-6,TRBD1,TGCGCCAGCAGCTCGGAACAGGGGGCGAGGAATTCACCCCTCCACTTT,CASSSEQGARNSPLHF
-,TRBV19,TRBJ2-7,TRBD2,TGTGCCAGTAGTATTAGACTAGCGATGTCCTACGAGCAGTACTTC,CASSIRLAMSYEQYF
-,TRBV5-1,TRBJ2-5,-,TGCGCCAGCAGCTTGGGACACCAAGAAGAGACCCAGTACTTC,CASSLGHQEETQYF
-,TRBV9,TRBJ2-7,-,TGTGCCAGCAGCGTAGCGGGAGCGACCGAGCAGTACTTC,CASSVAGATEQYF
-,TRBV14,TRBJ1-2,TRBD1,TGTGCCAGCAGCCAAACGACAGGGAGCAGATTCTATGGCTACACCTTC,CASSQTTGSRFYGYTF
-,TRBV6-1,TRBJ1-1,-,TGTGCCAGCAGGGAAACGGACACTGAAGCTTTCTTT,CASRETDTEAFF
-,TRBV18,TRBJ2-1,TRBD1,TGTGCCAGCTCGTACGGACAGGGTGACAATGAGCAGTTCTTC,CASSYGQGDNEQFF
-,TRBV2,TRBJ2-2,TRBD2,TGTGCCAGCAGTGCGGCGAGCGGGAGGGACACCGGGGAGCTGTTTTTT,CASSAASGRDTGELFF
-,TRBV5-4,TRBJ1-1,-,TGTGCCAGCAGCTCGGGGCCCCCTGCGGAGGGCTTCTTT,CASSSGPPAEGFF
-,TRBV5-1,TRBJ2-5,TRBD2,TGCGCCAGCAGCCTATGGTGGGCTAGCGGGGACCAAGAGACCCAGTACTTC,CASSLWWASGDQETQYF
-,TRBV5-5,TRBJ2-3,-,TGTGCCAGCAGCTGGCTGACGGTGACTAGCACAGATACGCAGTATTTT,CASSWLTVTSTDTQYF
few,TRBV5-1,TRBJ1-2,-,TGCGCCAGCAGCCCGGGGGTTGGCCGCATATCCTATGGCTACACCTTC,CASSPGVGRISYGYTF
-,TRBV7-9,TRBJ2-1,TRBD2,TGTGCCAGCAGCCATCTAGCGGCCTACAATGAGCAGTTCTTC,CASSHLAAYNEQFF
-,TRBV30,TRBJ1-1,-,TGTGCCTGGAGTGGGGGGGGTGAAGCTTTCTTT,CAWSGGGEAFF
-,TRBV10-1,TRBJ2-7,-,TGCGCCAGCAGTGAAGGGGACACCATCTACGAGCAGTACTTC,CASSEGDTIYEQYF
few,TRBV5-6,TRBJ1-1,-,TGTGCCAGCAGCTGGGGGGGGGCCGGGGCTTTCTTT,CASSWGGAGAFF
-,TRBV30,TRBJ1-4,TRBD1,TGTGCCTGGAGTGTGCCACAGGGGGGGCGTAATGAAAAACTGTTTTTT,CAWSVPQGGRNEKLFF
-,TRBV19,TRBJ2-1,-,TGTGCCAGTAGAGGCGGGAAAGGCTATGAGCAGTTCTTC,CASRGGKGYEQFF
-,TRBV19,TRBJ1-2,-,TGTGCCAGTAGTCGCTTTGTGGAGAGCAGATCCTATGGCTACACCTTC,CASSRFVESRSYGYTF
-,TRBV19,TRBJ2-2,-,TGTGCCAGTAGTATCCTCCCTGCCCAGGGGTCCGGGGAGCTGTTTTTT,CASSILPAQGSGELFF
-,TRBV4-1,TRBJ2-7,TRBD1,TGCGCCAGCAGCCAAGACGCCGGGACAGCCTACGAGCAGTACTTC,CASSQDAGTAYEQYF
-,TRBV7-9,TRBJ2-5,-,TGTGCCAGCAGCTTTAGCGGAAACCACCAAGAGACCCAGTACTTC,CASSFSGNHQETQYF
few,TRBV7-8,TRBJ1-2,TRBD1,TGTGCCAGCAGCTTAGGTTCCTTACAGGGGACAGGTAGCTATGGCTACACCTTC,CASSLGSLQGTGSYGYTF
-,TRBV7-3,TRBJ2-7,-,TGTGCCAGCAGCCCGACAAGCGGGCCCACCTACGAGCAGTACTTC,CASSPTSGPTYEQYF
-,TRBV7-8,TRBJ1-5,-,TGTGCCAGCAGCTTAGCGAGGGCAGGGCGGGAGGTATTTAGCAATCAGCCCCAGCATTTT,CASSLARAGREVFSNQPQHF
-,TRBV5-1,TRBJ1-2,-,TGCGCCAGCAGCTTGGAATCCCCCAGTACCATATATGGCTACACCTTC,CASSLESPSTIYGYTF